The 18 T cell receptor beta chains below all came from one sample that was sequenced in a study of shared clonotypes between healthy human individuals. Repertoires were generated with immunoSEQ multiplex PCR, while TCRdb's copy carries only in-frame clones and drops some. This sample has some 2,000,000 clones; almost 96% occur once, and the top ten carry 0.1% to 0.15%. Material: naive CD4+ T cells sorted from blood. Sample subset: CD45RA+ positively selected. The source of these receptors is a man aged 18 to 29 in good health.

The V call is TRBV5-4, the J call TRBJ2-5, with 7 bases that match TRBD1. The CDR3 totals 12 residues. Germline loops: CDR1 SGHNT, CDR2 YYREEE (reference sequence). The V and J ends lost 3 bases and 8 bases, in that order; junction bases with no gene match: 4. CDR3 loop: CASSWDSITQYF. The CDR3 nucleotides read TGTGCCAGCAGCTGGGACAGCATAACCCAGTACTTC. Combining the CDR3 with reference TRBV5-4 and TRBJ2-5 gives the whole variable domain ETGVTQSPTHLIKTRGQQVTLRCSSQSGHNTVSWYQQALGQGPQFIFQYYREEENGRGNFPPRFSGLQFPNYSSELNVNALELDDSALYLCASSWDSITQYFGPGTRLLVL.

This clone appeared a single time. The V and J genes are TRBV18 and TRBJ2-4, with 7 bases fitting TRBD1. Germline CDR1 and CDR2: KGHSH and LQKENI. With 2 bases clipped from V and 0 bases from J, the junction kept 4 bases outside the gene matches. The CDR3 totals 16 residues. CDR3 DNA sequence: TGTGCCAGCTCACCATCACAGGGGAAAGCCAAAAACATTCAGTACTTC. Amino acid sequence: CASSPSQGKAKNIQYF.

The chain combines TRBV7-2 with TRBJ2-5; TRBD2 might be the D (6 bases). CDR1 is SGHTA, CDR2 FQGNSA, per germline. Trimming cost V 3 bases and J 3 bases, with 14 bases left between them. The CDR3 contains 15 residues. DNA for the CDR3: TGTGCCAGCAGCTTTACCGGGACTCACAAAGAGACCCAGTACTTC. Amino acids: CASSFTGTHKETQYF. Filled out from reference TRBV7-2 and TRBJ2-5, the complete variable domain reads GAGVSQSPSNKVTEKGKDVELRCDPISGHTALYWYRQSLGQGLEFLIYFQGNSAPDKSGLPSDRFSAERTGGSVSTLTIQRTQQEDSAVYLCASSFTGTHKETQYFGPGTRLLVL.

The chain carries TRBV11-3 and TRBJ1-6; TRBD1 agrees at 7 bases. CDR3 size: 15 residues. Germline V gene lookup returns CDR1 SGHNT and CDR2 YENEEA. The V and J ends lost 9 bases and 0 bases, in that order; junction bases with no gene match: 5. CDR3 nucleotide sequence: TGTGCCAGATACAGGGGAGACTCCTATAATTCACCCCTCCACTTT. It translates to CARYRGDSYNSPLHF.

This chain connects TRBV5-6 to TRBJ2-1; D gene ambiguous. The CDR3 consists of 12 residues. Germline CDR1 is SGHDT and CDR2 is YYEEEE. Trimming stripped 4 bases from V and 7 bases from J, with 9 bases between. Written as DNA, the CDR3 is TGTGCCAGCAGCCCCCAAACGAATGAGCAGTTCTTC. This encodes CASSPQTNEQFF.

CDR3 amino acids: CAWSVQGIPGNTIYF. DNA for the CDR3: TGTGCCTGGAGTGTACAGGGGATCCCTGGAAACACCATATATTTT. This chain connects TRBV30 to TRBJ1-3; 7 positions match TRBD1. There are 15 residues in the CDR3. The V gene's germline CDR1 is GTSNPN and CDR2 SVGIG (reference sequence). Trimming removed 0 bases from V and 2 bases from J; junction bases left unmatched: 4.

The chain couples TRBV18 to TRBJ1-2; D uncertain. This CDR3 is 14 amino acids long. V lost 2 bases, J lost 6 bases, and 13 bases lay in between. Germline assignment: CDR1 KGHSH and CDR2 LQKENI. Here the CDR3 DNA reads TGTGCCAGCTCACCATTCGACGAGCAACATGGCTACACCTTC. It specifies CASSPFDEQHGYTF.

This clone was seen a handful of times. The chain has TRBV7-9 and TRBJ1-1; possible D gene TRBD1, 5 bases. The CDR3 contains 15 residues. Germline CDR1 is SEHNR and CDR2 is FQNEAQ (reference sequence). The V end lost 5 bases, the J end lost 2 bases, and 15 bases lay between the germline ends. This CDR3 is CASSPNTGGNTEAFF. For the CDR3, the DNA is TGTGCCAGCAGCCCAAACACGGGGGGAAACACTGAAGCTTTCTTT.

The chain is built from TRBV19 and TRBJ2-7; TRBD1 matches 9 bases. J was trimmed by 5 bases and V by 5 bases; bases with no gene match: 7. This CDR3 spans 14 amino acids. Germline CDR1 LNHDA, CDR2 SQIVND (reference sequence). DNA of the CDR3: TGTGCCAGTAGTCCCCAGGACAGGGGTAACGAGCAGTACTTC. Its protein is CASSPQDRGNEQYF.

The CDR3 protein is CASSRGQGDGYTF. In DNA, the CDR3 is TGTGCCAGCAGCAGAGGACAGGGGGATGGCTACACCTTC. The rearrangement joins TRBV7-9 to TRBJ1-2; TRBD1 agrees at 10 bases. V trimming: 5 bases; J trimming: 6 bases; junction bases outside the gene matches: 3. Germline V lookup: CDR1 SEHNR, CDR2 FQNEAQ (reference sequence). CDR3 length: 13 amino acids.

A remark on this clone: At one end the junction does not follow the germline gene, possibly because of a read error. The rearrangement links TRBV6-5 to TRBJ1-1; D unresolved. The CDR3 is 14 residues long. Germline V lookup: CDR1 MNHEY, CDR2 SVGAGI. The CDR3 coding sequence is TGTGCCAGCAGGGCCGGGCTGAGGAACGCTGAAGCTTTCTTT. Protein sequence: CASRAGLRNAEAFF.

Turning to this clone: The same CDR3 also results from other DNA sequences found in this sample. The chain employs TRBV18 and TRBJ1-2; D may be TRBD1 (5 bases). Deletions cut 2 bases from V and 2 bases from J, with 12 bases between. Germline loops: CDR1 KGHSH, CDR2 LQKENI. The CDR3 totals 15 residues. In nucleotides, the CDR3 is TGTGCCAGCTCACCAGGGACGGAGGCAAACTATGGCTACACCTTC. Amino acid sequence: CASSPGTEANYGYTF.

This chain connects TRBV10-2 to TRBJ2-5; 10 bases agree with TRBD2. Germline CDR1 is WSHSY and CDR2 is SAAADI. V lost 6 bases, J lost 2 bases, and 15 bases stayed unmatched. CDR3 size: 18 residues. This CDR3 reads CASSSWPFSGGKQETQYF. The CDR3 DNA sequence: TGCGCCAGCAGCTCCTGGCCCTTTAGCGGGGGGAAGCAAGAGACCCAGTACTTC.

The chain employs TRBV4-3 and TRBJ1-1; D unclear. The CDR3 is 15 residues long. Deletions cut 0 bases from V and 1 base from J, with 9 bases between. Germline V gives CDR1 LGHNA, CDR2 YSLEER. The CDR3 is CASSQDQNPNTEAFF. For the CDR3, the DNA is TGCGCCAGCAGCCAAGATCAGAATCCGAACACTGAAGCTTTCTTT.

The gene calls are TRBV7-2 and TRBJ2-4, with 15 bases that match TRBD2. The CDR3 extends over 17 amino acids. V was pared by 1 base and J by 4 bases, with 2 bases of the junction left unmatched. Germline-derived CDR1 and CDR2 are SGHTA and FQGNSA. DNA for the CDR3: TGTGCCAGCAGCTTAGAGGGGACTAGCGGGAGGAAAAACATTCAGTACTTC. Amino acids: CASSLEGTSGRKNIQYF.

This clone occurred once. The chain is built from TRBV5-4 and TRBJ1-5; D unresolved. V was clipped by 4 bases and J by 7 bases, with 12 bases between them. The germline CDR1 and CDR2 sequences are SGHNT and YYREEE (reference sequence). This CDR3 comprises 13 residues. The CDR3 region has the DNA TGTGCCAGCAGCCCGGAGGTAGGGCAGCCCCAGCATTTT. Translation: CASSPEVGQPQHF.

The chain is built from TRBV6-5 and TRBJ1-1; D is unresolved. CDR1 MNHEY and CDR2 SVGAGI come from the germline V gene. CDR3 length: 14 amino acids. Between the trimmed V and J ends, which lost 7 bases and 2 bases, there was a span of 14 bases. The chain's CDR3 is CASTTNGKNTEAFF. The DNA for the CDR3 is TGTGCCAGCACTACAAACGGAAAAAACACTGAAGCTTTCTTT.

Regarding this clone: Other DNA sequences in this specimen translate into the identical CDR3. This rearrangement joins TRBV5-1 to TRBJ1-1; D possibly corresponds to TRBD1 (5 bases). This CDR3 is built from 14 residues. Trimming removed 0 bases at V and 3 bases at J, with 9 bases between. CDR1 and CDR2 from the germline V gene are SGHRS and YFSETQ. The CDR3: CASSLGLGDTEAFF. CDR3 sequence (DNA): TGCGCCAGCAGCTTGGGTTTGGGGGACACTGAAGCTTTCTTT.